This paragraph covers one T cell receptor beta chain sequence. Methods used by the authors: For nucleated cells, counts were estimated from reference gene primer amplification. Some clones are missing from TCRdb's copy, which holds only in-frame ones; the method was immunoSEQ multiplex PCR. V and J calls and clone size follow that table, whereas D and trimming were derived from the DNA. Of 220,000 or so clones listed, 90% are singletons. Self-reported history from a screening survey and questionnaire set each donor's cohort. A case of COVID-19 had been met by exposed participants within 2 weeks before study entry. Germline trimming cut 10 bases from V and 4 bases from J; bases unmatched to any gene: 7. Germline V gives CDR1 LGHDT, CDR2 YNNKEL (reference sequence). CDR3 size: 14 residues. This sample was taken from a study of blood T cell repertoires in COVID-19. At the level of the study: T cells, B-cell-depleted T cells, or PBMCs provided the cDNA or gDNA that served as material.

The V gene is TRBV3-1 (or the pseudogene TRBV3-2), the J gene TRBJ1-2; 12 bases align to TRBD1. The clonotype was recovered from a man aged 25-45 years who had been exposed to COVID-19. The sample consisted of PBMCs or T cells enriched from blood (not recorded which). In nucleotides, the CDR3 is TGTGCCACCTCCGGGACAGGGGGCGGCTATGGCTACACCTTC. Translation gives CATSGTGGGYGYTF.